A single sample is the source of the 21 T cell receptor beta chains below, sequenced in a study of Tregs in tolerant kidney transplant recipients. Recipient PBMCs carried a CFSE label and met irradiated graft donor PBMCs for approximately 6 days before FACS sorting. Antigens for these TCRs are unknown. Profiled with immunoSEQ multiplex PCR; TCRdb holds only in-frame clones, not every one. The sample table sets out about 1,500 clones. This specimen consisted of CD4+ T cells from blood cultured with allogeneic cells, obtained before the transplant. These receptors were collected from a human patient who received a combined kidney and bone marrow transplant.

This clone is called medium-sized based on its frequency. The DNA ends 3 residues before the CDR3 does, and the rest of the CDR3 is filled in from the germline J gene. The V and J genes are TRBV20-1 and TRBJ2-7; a possible D gene is TRBD2 (6 bases). This CDR3 is 14 amino acids long. Germline-derived CDR1 and CDR2 are DFQATT and SNEGSKA (reference sequence). V lost 6 bases and J lost 0, with 15 bases in between. CDR3 in amino acids: CSADSGYLSYEQYF. CDR3 DNA, as far as it was read: TGCAGTGCCGATAGCGGCTATCTCTCCTACGAG.

This clone is labeled medium-sized (0.01 to 0.1%) based on frequency. The read comes to an end 3 residues before the CDR3 does, leaving the germline J gene to fill in the end. V is TRBV13 and J is TRBJ2-1; 12 nucleotides agree with TRBD1. The CDR3 has 14 amino acids. The junction had 8 bases not matched to a gene; V was cut back by 10 bases and J by 7 bases. Germline lookup yields CDR1 PRHDT and CDR2 FYEKMQ (reference sequence). CDR3 residues: CANGAGQGANEQFF. The sequenced CDR3 bases are TGTGCCAATGGAGCGGGACAGGGGGCGAATGAG.

This clone ranks as medium-sized in terms of frequency. The CDR3 loop reads CASSFLANTEAFF. The DNA read from the CDR3 is TGTGCCAGCAGCTTTTTGGCGAACACTGAA. The chain has TRBV7-2 and TRBJ1-1; D is unresolved. With the read ending 3 residues before the CDR3 end, the germline J gene is used to fill in that end. The germline gives CDR1 SGHTA, CDR2 FQGNSA. The germline V and J ends were trimmed by 3 bases and 1 base, with 6 bases remaining between them. The CDR3 is made up of 13 amino acids. Drawing the rest from reference TRBV7-2 and TRBJ1-1, the complete variable domain is GAGVSQSPSNKVTEKGKDVELRCDPISGHTALYWYRQSLGQGLEFLIYFQGNSAPDKSGLPSDRFSAERTGGSVSTLTIQRTQQEDSAVYLCASSFLANTEAFFGQGTRLTVV.

Considering frequency, this clone is medium-sized. The CDR3 end lies 3 residues beyond the end of the read and is filled in from the germline J gene. This chain connects TRBV5-6 to TRBJ2-3; TRBD2 matches 11 bases. In germline, CDR1 is SGHDT, CDR2 YYEEEE. With V trimmed by 5 bases and J by 8 bases, 10 bases remained unmatched. The CDR3 extends over 15 amino acids. The covered CDR3 bases are TGTGCCAGCAGTTCCCTAGCGGGGGGCTTTCGTACG. It translates to CASSSLAGGFRT. The full CDR3 is CASSSLAGGFRTQYF.

Of note for this clone: Read sequence stops 3 residues before the CDR3 end, and the germline J gene provides the missing end. This sequence joins TRBV11-3 and TRBJ2-1; D is possibly TRBD2 (5 bases). Trimming removed 3 bases from V and 7 bases from J, with 10 bases in between. Germline V gives CDR1 SGHNT, CDR2 YENEEA. The CDR3 runs to 13 residues. The CDR3 bases that were read are TGTGCCAGCAGCTTGACGGGGATGAATGAG. Protein sequence: CASSLTGMNE. The whole CDR3 is CASSLTGMNEQFF.

This clone counts as medium-sized by frequency. The CDR3 end is not reached by the read, which stops 3 residues before it; the germline J gene fills it in. The chain recombines TRBV4-1 with TRBJ2-6; D might be TRBD1 (6 bases). The CDR3 runs to 18 residues. V was cut by 0 bases and J by 1 base, with 13 bases left in between. CDR1 and CDR2 (germline): MGHRA, YSYEKL. CDR3: CASSQDLERGSGANVLTF. CDR3 bases read: TGCGCCAGCAGCCAAGACTTGGAGAGGGGGTCTGGGGCCAACGTC.

About this clone: The missing CDR3 end, 3 residues past where the read stops, is filled in from the germline J gene. The chain is built from TRBV2 and TRBJ1-6; tentative D call: TRBD1 (6 bases). The CDR3 is 14 residues long. V shed 11 bases and J shed 6 bases, with 17 bases lying between them. Germline CDR1 reads SNHLY; CDR2 reads FYNNEI. CDR3 amino acids: CASAGGFANSPLHF. The sequenced part of the CDR3 DNA is TGTGCCTCGGCGGGGGGCTTTGCTAATTCACCC.

Considering frequency, this clone is medium-sized (0.01 to 0.1%). Read coverage stops 3 residues before the CDR3 terminus; the germline J gene supplies the remainder. The genes are TRBV6-2 or TRBV6-3 and TRBJ2-7; 11 bases match TRBD2. The CDR3 extends over 13 amino acids. V shed 6 bases, J shed 4 bases, and the junction held 2 bases outside the gene matches. Germline CDR1 is MNHEY and CDR2 is SVGEGT. CDR3 bases read: TGTGCCAGCAGGGGGACTAGCGGTTACGAG. Translating it yields CASRGTSGYE. The whole CDR3 is CASRGTSGYEQYF.

This clone ranks as medium-sized (0.01 to 0.1%) in terms of frequency. The read gets to within 3 residues of the CDR3 end, and the germline J gene fills in the rest. The chain links TRBV7-2 to TRBJ1-2; TRBD1 aligns across 8 bases. The J segment lost 6 bases and the V segment lost 2 bases, leaving 2 bases of the junction unmatched. Per germline, CDR1 SGHTA and CDR2 FQGNSA. The CDR3 consists of 13 residues. Partial CDR3 DNA: TGTGCCAGCAGCTTAACAGGGGGAGATGGC. Protein product: CASSLTGGDG. In full, the CDR3 is CASSLTGGDGYTF.

Turning to this clone: The read ends 3 residues before the CDR3 terminus; that terminus is restored from the germline J gene. The gene calls are TRBV6-2 or TRBV6-3 and TRBJ1-2; no reliable D call. The CDR3 has 14 residues. Looked up from germline, CDR1 is MNHEY and CDR2 is SVGEGT. The CDR3 is CASSYWALFDDYTF. The covered CDR3 bases are TGTGCCAGCAGTTACTGGGCCCTGTTCGACGAC.

Details on this clone: The CDR3 end falls 3 residues outside the read, so it is completed with the germline J gene. The V gene is TRBV15, the J gene TRBJ1-1; the D is unclear. The CDR3 is 14 residues long. Trimming removed 0 bases from V and 0 bases from J, with 5 bases in between. Germline values: CDR1 LNHNV, CDR2 YYDKDF (reference sequence). The CDR3 is CATSRDTMNTEAFF. The part of the CDR3 DNA that was read is TGTGCCACCAGCAGAGATACTATGAACACTGAA.

As for this clone: The read ends 3 residues before the CDR3 terminus; that terminus is restored from the germline J gene. This chain uses TRBV20-1 with TRBJ1-2, with TRBD1 matching 7 bases. CDR1 and CDR2 from the germline V gene are DFQATT and SNEGSKA (reference sequence). CDR3 length equals 15 residues. The sequenced CDR3 bases are TGCAGTGCTAGACCCCTCGGGCTTCACAGGGGCGAC. It is translated as CSARPLGLHRGD. The CDR3 in full is CSARPLGLHRGDYTF.

For this clone: The read stops 3 residues short of the end of the CDR3; the missing end is completed from the germline J gene. V gene TRBV6-2 or TRBV6-3 combines with J gene TRBJ1-2; D might be TRBD1 (5 bases). CDR1 is MNHEY and CDR2 is SVGEGT in the germline V gene. CDR3 length: 12 residues. CDR3 DNA, as far as it was read: TGTGCCAGCAGTGAGCGCAGGGATACC. It codes for CASSERRDT. The whole CDR3 is CASSERRDTYTF.

Concerning this clone itself: At one of its ends the junction is not consistent with the germline gene, which may arise from a read error. The read comes to an end 3 residues before the CDR3 does, leaving the germline J gene to fill in the end. The chain couples TRBV20-1 to TRBJ2-7, with 11 bases aligning to TRBD2. Germline CDR1 and CDR2: DFQATT and SNEGSKA (reference sequence). The CDR3 totals 17 residues. Incomplete CDR3 DNA: TGCAATGCTAGAGATGGTGCTAGCGGGGGGAGGGCCTACGAG. Its protein is CNARDGASGGRAYE. The whole CDR3 region reads CNARDGASGGRAYEQYF.

Remarks on this clone: The read terminates 3 residues before the CDR3 end, so the remaining end is supplied by the germline J gene. This chain links TRBV20-1 with TRBJ1-1; no clear D. Germline values: CDR1 DFQATT, CDR2 SNEGSKA (reference sequence). The CDR3 loop spans 10 amino acids. The CDR3 sequence is CSASITEAFF. The DNA read from the CDR3 is TGCAGTGCCAGTATAACAGAA.

As for this clone: The read terminates 3 residues ahead of where the CDR3 ends, so the germline J gene completes it. The genes are TRBV12-5 and TRBJ2-2; D might be TRBD1 (6 bases). From germline, CDR1 is LGHNT and CDR2 FRNRAP. The CDR3 covers 18 residues. CDR3 bases read: TGTGCTAGTGGTTTGGTACACAAGGCAGGGGCCACTAATGAAAAG. This encodes CASGLVHKAGATNEK. The full CDR3 sequence reads CASGLVHKAGATNEKLFF. The full variable domain, in which reference TRBV12-5 and TRBJ2-2 provide the parts outside the CDR3, is DARVTQTPRHKVTEMGQEVTMRCQPILGHNTVFWYRQTMMQGLELLAYFRNRAPLDDSGMPKDRFSAEMPDATLATLKIQPSEPRDSAVYFCASGLVHKAGATNEKLFFGEGSRLTVL.

This clone is medium-sized by frequency. The CDR3 extends 3 residues past the end of the read, so its final part is completed from the germline J gene. V gene TRBV2 combines with J gene TRBJ1-5; TRBD1 is a possible D gene (5 bases). This CDR3 is 15 amino acids long. Germline V CDR1 and CDR2: SNHLY, FYNNEI. The V end was cut by 5 bases, the J end by 3 bases, with 14 bases between. The DNA read from the CDR3 is TGTGCCAGCAGTCCCTGGGACTCCAACAATCAGCCC. Amino acid sequence: CASSPWDSNNQP. The full CDR3 is CASSPWDSNNQPQHF.

This clone registers medium-sized (0.01 to 0.1%) by frequency. The read falls 3 residues short of the CDR3 end, and the missing part is taken from the germline J gene. The chain carries TRBV10-3 and TRBJ2-1, with a possible D match to TRBD1 (6 bases). Germline V lookup: CDR1 ENHRY, CDR2 SYGVKD. V was shortened by 3 bases and J by 5 bases, with 8 bases between the two germline ends. CDR3 size: 13 residues. The covered CDR3 bases are TGTGCCATCAGTGAAGACAGGAACAATGAG. Translation: CAISEDRNNE. The whole CDR3 is CAISEDRNNEQFF.

In terms of frequency, this clone is medium-sized. The CDR3 end is not reached by the read, which stops 3 residues before it; the germline J gene fills it in. This chain connects TRBV20-1 to TRBJ1-1, with D maybe TRBD1 (6 bases). Trimming stripped 2 bases from V and 5 bases from J, with 12 bases between. Germline-derived CDR1 and CDR2 are DFQATT and SNEGSKA (reference sequence). This CDR3 spans 13 amino acids. CDR3: CSARKQGLTEAFF. The covered CDR3 bases are TGCAGTGCTAGAAAACAGGGTTTGACTGAA.

A word on this clone: The CDR3 is cut off 3 residues early in the read; its end comes from the germline J gene. The rearrangement uses TRBV6-2 or TRBV6-3 and TRBJ2-3, with D perhaps TRBD2 (5 bases). This CDR3 has 14 residues. The V gene's germline CDR1 is MNHEY and CDR2 SVGEGT. The CDR3: CASALSAGQETQYF. The sequenced part of the CDR3 DNA is TGTGCCAGCGCCCTGTCGGCGGGCCAAGAGACG.

By frequency, this clone registers medium-sized. With the read ending 3 residues before the CDR3 end, the germline J gene is used to fill in that end. The chain links TRBV5-6 to TRBJ2-4; 9 bases fit TRBD1. The length of the CDR3 is 14 residues. CDR1 is SGHDT, CDR2 YYEEEE, per germline. V trimming: 4 bases; J trimming: 8 bases; junction bases outside the gene matches: 7. The CDR3 bases that were read are TGTGCCAGCAGCACCCGGGACAGGGCGGACATT. Translated, it gives CASSTRDRADI. The full CDR3 sequence reads CASSTRDRADIQYF. Complete variable domain (other parts from reference TRBV5-6 and TRBJ2-4): DAGVTQSPTHLIKTRGQQVTLRCSPKSGHDTVSWYQQALGQGPQFIFQYYEEEERQRGNFPDRFSGHQFPNYSSELNVNALLLGDSALYLCASSTRDRADIQYFGAGTRLSVL.